Ten or more counts support the clone carrying this TCR beta chain. From more than 8 ml of fresh peripheral blood, PBMCs were isolated. The CDR3 regions of TCR beta were amplified from RNA transcripts. HTBI primers were the set used in a first-round RT-PCR of the TCR CDR3. TCRdb analysed the multiplex PCR reads with MiXCR anew, one entry per CDR3 protein. The table shows around 450,000 distinct CDR3 sequences, with roughly an eighth occurring only once. Germline CDR1 is SGHVS and CDR2 is FQNEAQ. V trimming: 6 bases; J trimming: 2 bases; junction bases outside the gene matches: 4. CDR3 size: 15 residues. This sample was taken from a study of T cells in Graves' hyperthyroidism and ophthalmopathy.

The sequence was collected from a woman aged 18-29 years with Graves' hyperthyroidism. The specimen was blood. The gene calls are TRBV7-8 and TRBJ2-1; 10 bases are a match to TRBD2. The CDR3 loop reads CASSSGRLPYNEQFF. CDR3 nucleotide sequence: TGTGCCAGCAGTAGCGGGAGGTTGCCCTACAATGAGCAGTTCTTC.